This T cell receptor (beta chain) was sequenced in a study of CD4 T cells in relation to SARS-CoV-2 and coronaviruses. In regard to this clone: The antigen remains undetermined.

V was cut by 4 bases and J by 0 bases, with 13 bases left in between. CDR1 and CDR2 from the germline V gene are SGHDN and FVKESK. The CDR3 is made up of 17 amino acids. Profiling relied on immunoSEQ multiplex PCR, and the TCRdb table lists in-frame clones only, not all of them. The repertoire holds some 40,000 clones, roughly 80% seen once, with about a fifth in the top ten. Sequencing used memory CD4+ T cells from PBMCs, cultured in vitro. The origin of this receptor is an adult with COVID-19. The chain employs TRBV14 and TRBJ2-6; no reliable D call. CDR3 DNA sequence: TGTGCCAGCAGCCCCAAGTGGCGGTCCTCTGGGGCCAACGTCCTGACTTTC. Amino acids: CASSPKWRSSGANVLTF.